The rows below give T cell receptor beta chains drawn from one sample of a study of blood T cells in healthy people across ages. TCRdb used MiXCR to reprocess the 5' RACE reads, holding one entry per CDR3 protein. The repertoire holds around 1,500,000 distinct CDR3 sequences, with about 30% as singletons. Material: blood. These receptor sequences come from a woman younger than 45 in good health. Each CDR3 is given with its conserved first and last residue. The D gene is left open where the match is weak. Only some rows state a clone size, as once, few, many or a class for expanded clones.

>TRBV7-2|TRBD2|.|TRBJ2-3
TGTGCCAGCAGCTCCCACGGGACTAGCGGACTCACAGATACGCAGTATTTT
CASSSHGTSGLTDTQYF
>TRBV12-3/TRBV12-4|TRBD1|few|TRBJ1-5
TGTGCCAGCAGTTTAAGGACAGGGGGCGGTCAGCCCCAGCATTTT
CASSLRTGGGQPQHF
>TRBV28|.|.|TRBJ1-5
TGTGCCAGCAGTTTACCGACAGGATTCTATCAGCCCCAGCATTTT
CASSLPTGFYQPQHF
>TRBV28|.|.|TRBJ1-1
TGTGCCAGCATCATGGGTGGGGACACTGAAGCTTTCTTT
CASIMGGDTEAFF
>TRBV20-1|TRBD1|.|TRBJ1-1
TGCAGTGCGAAGATACCGGGACAGGGGATCACTGAAGCTTTCTTT
CSAKIPGQGITEAFF
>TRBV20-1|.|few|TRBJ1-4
TGCAGTGCTACGGGCAGGGGTAGGGAAAAACTGTTTTTT
CSATGRGREKLFF
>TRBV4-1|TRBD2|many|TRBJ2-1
TGCGCCAGCAGCCAAACCCTAGCGGGATCCATGGATGAGCAGTTCTTC
CASSQTLAGSMDEQFF
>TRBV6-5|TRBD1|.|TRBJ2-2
TGTGCCAGCAATCCCACAGGGGCGATCACCGGGGAGCTGTTTTTT
CASNPTGAITGELFF
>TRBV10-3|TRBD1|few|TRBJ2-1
TGTGCCATCACTGGGACAGGGGACAATGAGCAGTTCTTC
CAITGTGDNEQFF
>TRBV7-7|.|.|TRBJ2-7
TGTGCCAGCAGCCCCGCGGGTTGGGAGGACGAGCAGTACTTC
CASSPAGWEDEQYF
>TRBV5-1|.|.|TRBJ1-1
TGCGCCAGCAGCTTGGAACGCCGGGGCAGTACTGAAGCTTTCTTT
CASSLERRGSTEAFF
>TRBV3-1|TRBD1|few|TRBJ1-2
TGTGCCAGCAGCCAATACCCCGGACAGGAAGCCACCTACACCTTC
CASSQYPGQEATYTF
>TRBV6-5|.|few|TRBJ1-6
TGTGCCAGCAGACGCAGCGGAGGGGCTAAGTATTCACCCCTCCACTTT
CASRRSGGAKYSPLHF
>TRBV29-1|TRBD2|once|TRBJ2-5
TGCAGCGTTGAAAAATACCTAGCGGGAGCGGTCTACAATGAGCAGTACTTC
CSVEKYLAGAVYNEQYF
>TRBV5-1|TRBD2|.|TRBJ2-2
TGCGCCAGCGGCGGGGGGGCAGAGACCGGGGAGCTGTTTTTT
CASGGGAETGELFF
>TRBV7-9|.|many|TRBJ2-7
TGTGCCAGCCGCCCATCCGGAAACTACGAGCAGTACTTC
CASRPSGNYEQYF